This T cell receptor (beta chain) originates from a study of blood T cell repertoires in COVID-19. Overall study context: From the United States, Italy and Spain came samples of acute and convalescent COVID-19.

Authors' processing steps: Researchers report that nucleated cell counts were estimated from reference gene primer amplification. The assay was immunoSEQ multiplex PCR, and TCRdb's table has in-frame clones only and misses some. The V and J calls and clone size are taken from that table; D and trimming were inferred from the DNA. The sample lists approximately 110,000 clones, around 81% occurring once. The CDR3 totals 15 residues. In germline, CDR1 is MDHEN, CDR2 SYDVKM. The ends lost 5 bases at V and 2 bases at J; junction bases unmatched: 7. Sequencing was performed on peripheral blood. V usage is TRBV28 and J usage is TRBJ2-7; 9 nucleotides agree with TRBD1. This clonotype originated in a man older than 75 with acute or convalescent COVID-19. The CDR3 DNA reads TGTGCCAGCAGTCTCCCGGGACAGGGCACCTACGAGCAGTACTTC. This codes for CASSLPGQGTYEQYF. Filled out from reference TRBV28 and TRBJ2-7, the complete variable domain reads DVKVTQSSRYLVKRTGEKVFLECVQDMDHENMFWYRQDPGLGLRLIYFSYDVKMKEKGDIPEGYSVSREKKERFSLILESASTNQTSMYLCASSLPGQGTYEQYFGPGTRLTVT.